Here is one T cell receptor beta chain with its context. Which antigen it targets is not known. Within one base of it there is no much larger clone, and no base qualities were kept. The CDR3, from cysteine to phenylalanine, totals 15 residues. Of all the DNA, just the CDR3 is kept, 45 bases in frame from base 1. The germline ends are 12 bases apart after V is trimmed by 2 bases and J by 5 bases. According to the germline V gene (reference sequence), CDR1 reads MNHEY and CDR2 reads SMNVEV. TCRbeta CDR3 regions were amplified from genomic DNA by means of the immunoSEQ Assay, a bias-controlled multiplex PCR. In the source study's methods: Within the assay, amplification of reference gene primers was used to estimate how many nucleated cells each sample contained. Sequence reads were collapsed and filtered to measure the absolute abundance of every unique TCRbeta CDR3 rearrangement. For each sample, productive Simpson clonality was calculated as the square root of Simpson's diversity index across productive rearrangements. This immuneACCESS table, as held by TCRdb, lists in-frame sequences with V and J called but not all clones. Of the missing ones, under half trace to an unresolved V gene in checked studies; the others have no known cause. V and J calls and clone size are copied from that table; D and trimming were computed from the DNA. This sample lists about 270,000 clones; 70% to 90% were detected once. The ten largest clones add up to 10% to 15% of the sample.

The data were taken from a study of blood T cell repertoires in COVID-19 (dated by TCRdb to 2020 to 2022). A note on the overall study: The collaborator samples originated in the United States, Italy and Spain and spanned the acute and convalescent phases of COVID-19. The prospective study material was composed of cDNA or gDNA derived from T cells, B-cell-depleted T cells, or PBMCs. HLA class I and class II types, where available, came from metadata supplied by the sample provider rather than from assay-based typing. The samples were drawn from the first 160 participants of the ongoing ImmuneRACE study and from under 1,500 subjects provided by 6 global collaborators. The repertoires were released in a freely available public database intended as a resource for research on the immune response to SARS-CoV-2. A de-identified subject ID, COVID-19 status, age in years and sex were almost always included in the sample metadata. Deeply sampled blood TCRbeta repertoires from subjects exposed to, actively infected with, or recovered from COVID-19 were included in the dataset.

One collaborating source in Seattle enrolled patients while the patients were actively infected and followed the patients over time throughout the course of disease. The collaborating institutions used their own protocols to collect whole blood in K2EDTA tubes. Collaborator samples were shipped for TCRbeta analysis as frozen whole blood, isolated PBMCs, or DNA extracted from either sample type. The study at large found these results: Clinical and demographic metadata were provided uncurated, with the amount varying by source and participant.

This receptor was obtained from a woman in her 70s with COVID-19, enrolled during active disease. In this chain, TRBV27 is recombined with TRBJ1-4, with TRBD1 perhaps the D gene, on 6 matching bases. The material sequenced was peripheral blood. In nucleotides, the sequence is TGTGCCAGCAGTTTAATCCGGACAGAGAATGAAAAACTGTTTTTT. Its amino acids are CASSLIRTENEKLFF.